The next 32 T cell receptor beta chains were all read from a single sample in a study of graft-versus-host responses after intestinal transplantation. These TCRs' antigens remain unknown. Produced via immunoSEQ multiplex PCR; TCRdb's table is partial and in-frame only. The table shows tens of thousands of clones, with around 89% occurring only once. This material consisted of unstimulated CD8+ T cells sorted from spleen or lymph node cells, taken before transplant. Receptor source: a human donor who was the organ donor for an intestinal transplant.

The chain is built from TRBV4-1 and TRBJ1-4; unclear D gene. Germline lookup yields CDR1 MGHRA and CDR2 YSYEKL. V lost 4 bases, J lost 5 bases, and 11 bases lay in between. This CDR3 has 14 residues. The CDR3 DNA reads TGCGCCAGCAGCCGGAGGACGGAAAATGAAAAACTGTTTTTT. Its translation is CASSRRTENEKLFF.

The chain is built from TRBV6-5 and TRBJ2-3, with TRBD1 matching over 9 bases. V dropped 10 bases and J dropped 6; count of bases not matched to a gene: 5. Germline assignment: CDR1 MNHEY and CDR2 SVGAGI. The CDR3 contains 12 residues. CDR3 residues: CATRTGADTQYF. The CDR3 DNA reads as TGTGCCACCCGGACAGGGGCTGATACGCAGTATTTT.

This clone was observed a single time. The chain combines TRBV19 with TRBJ2-3, with 7 nucleotides matching TRBD2. CDR1 and CDR2 from the germline V gene are LNHDA and SQIVND (reference sequence). This CDR3 is built from 15 residues. V shed 0 bases and J 2 bases; nucleotides not matched to a gene: 2. This CDR3 is CASSIDGGTTDTQYF. In nucleotides, the CDR3 is TGTGCCAGTAGTATAGACGGGGGGACCACAGATACGCAGTATTTT.

The chain is built from TRBV5-1 and TRBJ2-2; the D is unclear. Germline CDR1 is SGHRS and CDR2 is YFSETQ. The CDR3 totals 14 residues. Trimming took off 0 bases at V and 4 bases at J, with 7 bases between the two ends. The CDR3 sequence is CASSLAGSTGELFF. The DNA for the CDR3 is TGCGCCAGCAGCTTGGCCGGGTCCACCGGGGAGCTGTTTTTT.

The rearrangement joins TRBV6-1 to TRBJ1-1; weak D call: TRBD1 (5 bases). V dropped 5 bases and J dropped 0 bases, with 10 bases sitting between them. The CDR3 spans 14 residues. CDR1 is MNHNS and CDR2 is SASEGT in the germline V gene. The CDR3 loop reads CASSYGGVNTEAFF. CDR3 in DNA: TGTGCCAGCAGTTATGGGGGGGTGAACACTGAAGCTTTCTTT.

This sequence joins TRBV6-5 and TRBJ2-2, with a tentative D call TRBD2 (6 bases). Germline CDR1 MNHEY, CDR2 SVGAGI. CDR3 length: 14 residues. Trimming removed 6 bases from V and 2 bases from J, with 10 bases in between. The CDR3, as DNA: TGTGCCAGCAGCCACGGGGGTAACACCGGGGAGCTGTTTTTT. It specifies CASSHGGNTGELFF.

The gene calls are TRBV7-6 and TRBJ1-1, with a tentative D call TRBD1 (6 bases). This CDR3 comprises 15 residues. CDR1 is SGHVS and CDR2 is FNYEAQ in the germline V gene. Trimming stripped 5 bases from V and 2 bases from J, with 15 bases between. The CDR3 here is CASSEGTGTNTEAFF. The CDR3 DNA reads as TGTGCCAGCAGCGAAGGAACGGGGACAAACACTGAAGCTTTCTTT. Variable domain in full (rest from reference TRBV7-6 and TRBJ1-1): GAGVSQSPRYKVTKRGQDVALRCDPISGHVSLYWYRQALGQGPEFLTYFNYEAQQDKSGLPNDRFSAERPEGSISTLTIQRTEQRDSAMYRCASSEGTGTNTEAFFGQGTRLTVV.

CDR3 DNA sequence: TGTGCCAGCAACCCTGTGAGGGAAAACACCGGGGAGCTGTTTTTT. The encoded protein is CASNPVRENTGELFF. The chain combines TRBV27 with TRBJ2-2; D possibly corresponds to TRBD2 (5 bases). This CDR3 has 15 residues. Germline V gene sequence: CDR1 MNHEY, CDR2 SMNVEV (reference sequence). V lost 7 bases, J lost 2 bases, and 14 bases lay in between.

CDR3 sequence (DNA): TGTGCCAGCAGTCCCATGCGGGGTGATGTTGGTGGCTACACCTTC. It codes for CASSPMRGDVGGYTF. This rearrangement joins TRBV27 to TRBJ1-2, with unresolved D. Germline V CDR1 and CDR2: MNHEY, SMNVEV (reference sequence). V was shortened by 5 bases and J by 7 bases, with 20 bases between the two germline ends. This CDR3 is 15 amino acids long.

This chain connects TRBV6-5 to TRBJ1-2; TRBD1 agrees at 10 bases. The CDR3 loop spans 15 amino acids. Germline V gives CDR1 MNHEY, CDR2 SVGAGI. V lost 6 bases to trimming and J lost 5 bases; unmatched junction nucleotides: 9. The CDR3 coding sequence is TGTGCCAGCAGCCCCGGACAGGGGGTCCGGTATGGCTACACCTTC. It specifies CASSPGQGVRYGYTF.

V usage is TRBV2 and J usage is TRBJ1-6, with TRBD1 as a possible D gene (5 bases). Germline-derived CDR1 and CDR2 are SNHLY and FYNNEI. This CDR3 comprises 15 residues. The V end was cut by 7 bases, the J end by 6 bases, with 16 bases between. The CDR3 DNA follows: TGTGCCAGCATCATACAGGTGGGGGGTAATTCACCCCTCCACTTT. Its protein is CASIIQVGGNSPLHF. Full variable domain (rest looked up from reference TRBV2 and TRBJ1-6): EPEVTQTPSHQVTQMGQEVILRCVPISNHLYFYWYRQILGQKVEFLVSFYNNEISEKSEIFDDQFSVERPDGSNFTLKIRSTKLEDSAMYFCASIIQVGGNSPLHFGNGTRLTVT.

This clone has just one count. The chain has TRBV29-1 and TRBJ2-5, with 8 positions matching TRBD1. Germline assignment: CDR1 SQVTM and CDR2 ANQGSEA. This CDR3 has 15 amino acids. J gave up 1 base and V 6 bases, and 10 bases lay outside the gene matches. The CDR3 DNA reads as TGCAGCGTCGCAATTGAGGACAGGGCCCAAGAGACCCAGTACTTC. Translated: CSVAIEDRAQETQYF.

This clone was recorded a few times. The CDR3, as DNA: TGTGCCAGCAGCCCGAGAATTGGTACAGATACGCAGTATTTT. This translates into CASSPRIGTDTQYF. This chain links TRBV9 with TRBJ2-3; D is uncertain. The CDR3 loop spans 14 amino acids. CDR1 is SGDLS and CDR2 is YYNGEE in the germline V gene. Deletions cut 4 bases from V and 3 bases from J, with 12 bases between. Complete variable domain (other parts from reference TRBV9 and TRBJ2-3): DSGVTQTPKHLITATGQRVTLRCSPRSGDLSVYWYQQSLDQGLQFLIQYYNGEERAKGNILERFSAQQFPDLHSELNLSSLELGDSALYFCASSPRIGTDTQYFGPGTRLTVL.

The chain carries TRBV28 and TRBJ2-2; D is undetermined. The V end lost 5 bases, the J end lost 6 bases, and 16 bases lay between the germline ends. The CDR3 has 15 amino acids. CDR1 is MDHEN and CDR2 is SYDVKM in the germline V gene. The CDR3 DNA follows: TGTGCCAGCAGTGTCCTGGGCCCGGATTCCGGGGAGCTGTTTTTT. Protein: CASSVLGPDSGELFF.

This chain connects TRBV5-6 to TRBJ1-1, with a tentative D call TRBD1 (6 bases). The CDR3 covers 13 residues. Trimming took 0 bases from V and 4 from J, leaving 7 bases between them. Germline CDR1 is SGHDT and CDR2 is YYEEEE. CDR3 in DNA: TGTGCCAGCAGCTTGGGGACAGTCACTGAAGCTTTCTTT. It is translated as CASSLGTVTEAFF.

The chain recombines TRBV5-4 with TRBJ2-3; D is possibly TRBD1 (6 bases). The germline V gene has CDR1 SGHNT and CDR2 YYREEE (reference sequence). The CDR3 covers 14 residues. V dropped 2 bases and J dropped 2 bases, with 9 bases sitting between them. CDR3 bases: TGTGCCAGCAGCTTCGGACAGAACACAGATACGCAGTATTTT. Its protein product is CASSFGQNTDTQYF.

This clone was observed once. V and J are TRBV6-1 and TRBJ2-3; 9 positions match TRBD2. Germline CDR1 and CDR2: MNHNS and SASEGT. CDR3 length equals 13 residues. The CDR3 DNA follows: TGTGGGGGAGGCGGGGGGGCGGCAGATACGCAGTATTTT. Protein: CGGGGGAADTQYF.

This chain joins TRBV7-9 and TRBJ2-1; D perhaps matches TRBD1 (6 bases). This CDR3 has 12 residues. Germline V gene sequence: CDR1 SEHNR, CDR2 FQNEAQ (reference sequence). V lost 8 bases and J 6 bases, leaving 11 bases between the germline ends. CDR3 loop: CASGHRANEQFF. The CDR3, as DNA: TGTGCCAGCGGTCACAGGGCCAATGAGCAGTTCTTC.

The rearrangement links TRBV11-3 to TRBJ2-1; D is possibly TRBD1 (7 bases). Trimming left V 3 bases short and J 7 bases short, with 16 bases between. This CDR3 is 15 amino acids long. Germline V gene lookup returns CDR1 SGHNT and CDR2 YENEEA. Here the CDR3 DNA reads TGTGCCAGCAGCTTCGGGAGAGGCAGGGGGAATGAGCAGTTCTTC. Its translation is CASSFGRGRGNEQFF.

This chain joins TRBV4-2 and TRBJ1-3; D is ambiguous. Trimming removed 2 bases from V and 2 bases from J, with 13 bases in between. CDR1 is LGHNA and CDR2 is YNFKEQ in the germline V gene. This CDR3 region has 16 residues. CDR3 region: CASSQYQDITGNTIYF. The CDR3 bases are TGTGCCAGCAGCCAATATCAAGACATAACTGGAAACACCATATATTTT.

The chain is built from TRBV7-9 and TRBJ2-2; possible D gene TRBD1, 6 bases. The CDR3 length is 14 residues. Germline CDR1 and CDR2: SEHNR and FQNEAQ (reference sequence). Trimming stripped 5 bases from V and 3 bases from J, with 10 bases between. The CDR3 is CASSRTAYTGELFF. CDR3 in DNA: TGTGCCAGCAGCCGGACAGCCTACACCGGGGAGCTGTTTTTT.

The V and J genes are TRBV2 and TRBJ1-1; 9 nucleotides align to TRBD1. J lost 1 base, V lost 8 bases, and 8 bases had no gene match. The CDR3 sequence is 15 residues long. Germline V gene data show CDR1 as SNHLY and CDR2 as FYNNEI. The CDR3 bases are TGTGCCAGCGGGGAAATGACAGGGGGGAACACTGAAGCTTTCTTT. It encodes CASGEMTGGNTEAFF.

The chain joins TRBV6-1 to TRBJ1-1; no clear D gene. Germline V gene sequence: CDR1 MNHNS, CDR2 SASEGT. The CDR3 sequence is 11 residues long. The CDR3 coding sequence is TGTGGCTCAGGAGGGAACACTGAAGCTTTCTTT. Protein sequence: CGSGGNTEAFF.

The chain joins TRBV7-9 to TRBJ2-3; D might be TRBD1 (5 bases). Germline CDR1 reads SEHNR; CDR2 reads FQNEAQ (reference sequence). Trimming left V 2 bases short and J 1 base short, with 13 bases between. The CDR3 loop spans 16 amino acids. The chain's CDR3 is CASSLPPQGGTDTQYF. CDR3 bases: TGTGCCAGCAGCTTACCCCCGCAGGGTGGCACAGATACGCAGTATTTT.

The chain employs TRBV7-9 and TRBJ1-4; D might be TRBD1 (6 bases). CDR1 and CDR2 from the germline V gene are SEHNR and FQNEAQ (reference sequence). Trimming removed 1 base from V and 8 bases from J, with 8 bases in between. This CDR3 contains 13 residues. In nucleotides, the CDR3 is TGTGCCAGCAGCTTAGACAGGGACGAAAAACTGTTTTTT. Translating it yields CASSLDRDEKLFF.

This sequence joins TRBV10-2 and TRBJ2-2; 7 bases match TRBD1. The J segment lost 4 bases and the V segment lost 6 bases, leaving 11 bases of the junction unmatched. Germline lookup yields CDR1 WSHSY and CDR2 SAAADI. The CDR3 is made up of 16 amino acids. Here the CDR3 reads CASSRDSSLSTGELFF. The CDR3 nucleotides read TGCGCCAGCAGCCGGGACAGCTCCCTTAGCACCGGGGAGCTGTTTTTT.

The chain joins TRBV7-2 to TRBJ2-3, with a tentative D call TRBD2 (6 bases). CDR1 and CDR2 (germline): SGHTA, FQGNSA. The CDR3 sequence is 15 residues long. V was shortened by 5 bases and J by 5 bases, with 17 bases between the two germline ends. In DNA form, the CDR3 reads TGTGCCAGCAGCACCGGGACTTCAGGTCTAGATACGCAGTATTTT. It yields the protein CASSTGTSGLDTQYF.

The gene calls are TRBV6-5 and TRBJ2-3; 8 nucleotides match TRBD1. The CDR3 extends over 13 amino acids. Germline V gene lookup returns CDR1 MNHEY and CDR2 SVGAGI. The junction had 4 bases not matched to a gene; V was cut back by 8 bases and J by 3 bases. Here the CDR3 reads CASPTGGTDTQYF. CDR3 nucleotides: TGTGCCAGCCCCACAGGGGGAACAGATACGCAGTATTTT.

This rearrangement joins TRBV28 to TRBJ2-5, with unresolved D. Trimming took off 2 bases at V and 5 bases at J, with 9 bases between the two ends. The germline CDR1 and CDR2 sequences are MDHEN and SYDVKM. The CDR3 consists of 13 residues. The CDR3 DNA sequence: TGTGCCAGCAGTTTAAACCCCCGGGAGACCCAGTACTTC. It yields the protein CASSLNPRETQYF.

This clone was observed a single time. V usage is TRBV29-1 and J usage is TRBJ2-5; TRBD2 matches 7 bases. CDR1 is SQVTM, CDR2 ANQGSEA, per germline. V was clipped by 1 base and J by 3 bases; unmatched bases: 8. The CDR3 consists of 15 residues. The CDR3 DNA reads TGCAGCGTTGAAGCCCCGGGGGGATGGGAAGAGACCCAGTACTTC. It codes for CSVEAPGGWEETQYF. The whole variable domain, remainder taken from reference TRBV29-1 and TRBJ2-5, is SAVISQKPSRDICQRGTSLTIQCQVDSQVTMMFWYRQQPGQSLTLIATANQGSEATYESGFVIDKFPISRPNLTFSTLTVSNMSPEDSSIYLCSVEAPGGWEETQYFGPGTRLLVL.

The chain couples TRBV5-4 to TRBJ2-5; a possible D gene is TRBD2 (6 bases). Germline V lookup: CDR1 SGHNT, CDR2 YYREEE (reference sequence). Trimming cost V 5 bases and J 5 bases, with 13 bases left between them. The CDR3 runs 13 residues. CDR3 sequence: CASRLPSAETQYF. In nucleotides, the CDR3 is TGTGCCAGCAGATTGCCTAGCGCGGAGACCCAGTACTTC.

This clone was detected only once. The rearrangement joins TRBV19 to TRBJ1-1, with D hard to call. V gave up 8 bases and J gave up 0 bases, with 10 bases separating them. CDR1 and CDR2 (germline): LNHDA, SQIVND (reference sequence). There are 13 residues in the CDR3. CDR3 amino acids: CASAPSMNTEAFF. In DNA form, the CDR3 reads TGTGCCAGTGCACCCTCTATGAACACTGAAGCTTTCTTT.